The TCR beta chain described here comes from a study of T cell responses to AZD1222 COVID-19 vaccine. CDR1 is KGHSH, CDR2 LQKENI, per germline. Trimming pared 5 bases from V and 5 bases from J, leaving 12 bases between. This CDR3 comprises 13 residues. Notes on the study in general: Clonal diversity was possibly underestimated; the donors were predominantly white British and more often female. Every sample of the repertoires postdated the peak T cell response. Seropositive at baseline were only a handful of AZD1222 recipients. Reportedly, close to half of spike-specific TCRs are directed against unmutated variant regions.

Details on this clone: Its antigen is not known.

Data came from immunoSEQ multiplex PCR; TCRdb stores just in-frame clones and leaves some out. The sample consists of under 150,000 clones, roughly 93% of them appearing once. The clonotype originates from an adult who received the AZD1222 COVID-19 vaccine. Sample: peripheral blood, taken 28 days after the second AZD1222 dose. The gene calls are TRBV18 and TRBJ1-1; possibly TRBD1 for D (6 bases). CDR3 sequence (DNA): TGTGCCAGCTCAGGTACAGGGAGGACTGAAGCTTTCTTT. As protein: CASSGTGRTEAFF.